These 32 T cell receptor beta chains came from one sample sequenced in a study of blood T cell repertoires in COVID-19 (dated by TCRdb to 2020 to 2022). Library preparation employed the immunoSEQ multiplex PCR assay. TCRdb took over this immuneACCESS table, retaining in-frame rearrangements with V and J assigned. Such tables are incomplete; in checked studies, under half of the missing clones stem from an unresolved V gene, and the remainder is unexplained. The table for this sample lists tens of thousands of clones; approximately 90% of them were counted only once. The top ten hold 7% to 9.5% of the sample. The sample taken for sequencing was peripheral blood. These TCRs come from a human donor in a cohort sampled during active COVID-19.

The CDR3 sequence: CASSLAVTGELFF. CDR3 nucleotides: TGTGCCAGCAGCTTGGCTGTCACCGGGGAGCTGTTTTTT. The genes are TRBV7-6 and TRBJ2-2; D unresolved. The CDR3 has 13 amino acids. Germline V gives CDR1 SGHVS, CDR2 FNYEAQ. The V end was cut by 3 bases, the J end by 4 bases, with 6 bases between.

This rearrangement joins TRBV19 to TRBJ1-5, with TRBD1 matching over 11 bases. Germline-derived CDR1 and CDR2 are LNHDA and SQIVND (reference sequence). Trimming removed 7 bases from V and 5 bases from J; junction bases left unmatched: 7. This CDR3 is built from 15 residues. CDR3 amino acids: CASNAPGQGDQPQHF. In DNA, the CDR3 is TGTGCCAGTAACGCCCCGGGACAGGGGGATCAGCCCCAGCATTTT.

The chain joins TRBV5-1 to TRBJ1-6, with 7 bases identical to TRBD1. Germline V gene lookup returns CDR1 SGHRS and CDR2 YFSETQ. V lost 4 bases to trimming and J lost 5 bases; unmatched junction nucleotides: 6. There are 15 residues in the CDR3. CDR3 loop: CASSVEGADNSPLHF. DNA of the CDR3: TGCGCCAGCAGCGTGGAGGGGGCCGATAATTCACCCCTCCACTTT.

This clone was seen a single time. The chain joins TRBV5-6 to TRBJ1-1; D not resolved. V was cut by 4 bases and J by 1 base, with 11 bases left in between. The CDR3 runs to 14 residues. Per germline, CDR1 SGHDT and CDR2 YYEEEE. CDR3 protein: CASSQSGGNTEAFF. CDR3 nucleotides: TGTGCCAGCAGCCAAAGCGGTGGGAACACTGAAGCTTTCTTT.

J is TRBJ1-1 and V is TRBV4-1, with D possibly being TRBD1 (6 bases). The CDR3 loop spans 16 amino acids. V was trimmed by 1 base and J by 1 base, leaving 13 bases between them. From germline, CDR1 is MGHRA and CDR2 YSYEKL. CDR3 residues: CASSQGALRGNTEAFF. The CDR3 DNA is TGCGCCAGCAGCCAAGGGGCCCTCAGGGGGAACACTGAAGCTTTCTTT.

The genes are TRBV2 and TRBJ1-4; 8 nucleotides agree with TRBD1. The germline V gene encodes CDR1 SNHLY and CDR2 FYNNEI. The trim removed 4 bases at V and 0 bases at J, leaving 1 base unmatched. The CDR3 sequence is 15 residues long. The CDR3, as DNA: TGTGCCAGCAGTGGACAGGGGACAACTAATGAAAAACTGTTTTTT. It translates to CASSGQGTTNEKLFF.

The chain combines TRBV28 with TRBJ2-1; the D is unclear. Germline V gene lookup returns CDR1 MDHEN and CDR2 SYDVKM. Trimming left V 6 bases short and J 0 bases short, with 12 bases between. The CDR3 is made up of 15 amino acids. CDR3 nucleotide sequence: TGTGCCAGCAGCGTTCTAGTTCCCTCCTACAATGAGCAGTTCTTC. Translating gives CASSVLVPSYNEQFF.

This sequence joins TRBV19 and TRBJ1-6; D gene uncertain. V lost 7 bases to trimming and J lost 0 bases, with 7 bases between them. The CDR3 totals 14 residues. CDR1 is LNHDA, CDR2 SQIVND, per germline (reference sequence). CDR3 sequence reads: CASTRTSYNSPLHF. CDR3 DNA: TGTGCCAGTACCAGAACCTCCTATAATTCACCCCTCCACTTT.

V and J are TRBV6-1 and TRBJ2-5; 9 bases match TRBD1. V dropped 0 bases and J dropped 4; count of bases not matched to a gene: 6. The CDR3 contains 16 residues. Germline assignment: CDR1 MNHNS and CDR2 SASEGT. DNA of the CDR3: TGTGCCAGCAGTGAAGCGCTCGGGACAGGGTCAGAGACCCAGTACTTC. This gives the protein CASSEALGTGSETQYF.

The genes are TRBV19 and TRBJ2-3; the match to TRBD2 covers 11 bases. CDR3 length: 15 residues. The V gene's germline CDR1 is LNHDA and CDR2 SQIVND (reference sequence). The V and J ends lost 5 bases and 4 bases, in that order; junction bases with no gene match: 5. CDR3 protein: CASSPTSGDADTQYF. The CDR3 DNA reads as TGTGCCAGTAGTCCGACTAGCGGGGACGCAGATACGCAGTATTTT.

V usage is TRBV27 and J usage is TRBJ2-7; perhaps TRBD1 as D (5 bases). The CDR3 contains 13 residues. CDR1 and CDR2 from the germline V gene are MNHEY and SMNVEV (reference sequence). Trimming left V 5 bases short and J 4 bases short, with 12 bases between. DNA of the CDR3: TGTGCCAGCAGTCCCCAGGCAGGGTACGAGCAGTACTTC. This sequence encodes CASSPQAGYEQYF.

The chain is built from TRBV2 and TRBJ2-7; TRBD2 matches 7 bases. The CDR3 covers 15 residues. The V and J ends lost 5 bases and 0 bases, in that order; junction bases with no gene match: 7. Germline lookup yields CDR1 SNHLY and CDR2 FYNNEI. CDR3 amino acids: CASSWLAEPSYEQYF. As DNA, the CDR3 is TGTGCCAGCAGTTGGCTAGCGGAACCCTCCTACGAGCAGTACTTC.

This chain uses TRBV18 with TRBJ2-3; D call uncertain. In germline, CDR1 is KGHSH, CDR2 LQKENI. V lost 0 bases, J lost 3 bases, and 4 bases lay in between. This CDR3 contains 13 residues. The CDR3 DNA is TGTGCCAGCTCACCACCGTCGACAGATACGCAGTATTTT. As protein: CASSPPSTDTQYF.

This chain connects TRBV7-6 to TRBJ2-2; 15 bases fit TRBD2. After removal of 5 bases from V and 0 bases from J, the junction contained 4 bases not matched to a gene. From germline, CDR1 is SGHVS and CDR2 FNYEAQ. The CDR3 contains 18 residues. This chain's CDR3 is CASSPGLAGGANTGELFF. Written as DNA, the CDR3 is TGTGCCAGCAGCCCGGGACTAGCGGGGGGCGCGAACACCGGGGAGCTGTTTTTT. The whole variable domain, remainder taken from reference TRBV7-6 and TRBJ2-2, is GAGVSQSPRYKVTKRGQDVALRCDPISGHVSLYWYRQALGQGPEFLTYFNYEAQQDKSGLPNDRFSAERPEGSISTLTIQRTEQRDSAMYRCASSPGLAGGANTGELFFGEGSRLTVL.

On this clone itself: Other nucleotide sequences in the sample specify the same CDR3. The chain recombines TRBV29-1 with TRBJ1-2; maybe TRBD1 (5 bases). This CDR3 contains 11 residues. Germline CDR1 and CDR2: SQVTM and ANQGSEA. The V and J ends lost 3 bases and 4 bases respectively, with 6 bases between them. As DNA, the CDR3 is TGCAGCGTTGAGGGGCTCTATGGCTACACCTTC. Translation: CSVEGLYGYTF.

The V and J genes are TRBV12-3 or TRBV12-4 and TRBJ1-4; D is unclear. The V end was cut by 6 bases, the J end by 7 bases, with 9 bases between. The length of the CDR3 is 12 residues. The CDR3 DNA is TGTGCCAGCAGGCTTGCGGGTGAAAAACTGTTTTTT. It yields the protein CASRLAGEKLFF.

The J gene is TRBJ1-2, the V gene TRBV25-1; 10 positions match TRBD1. The CDR3 runs 14 residues. Trimming removed 5 bases from V and 7 bases from J; junction bases left unmatched: 7. Germline V CDR1 and CDR2: MGHDK, SYGVNS. CDR3 region: CASSLTGGAGGYTF. The CDR3 region has the DNA TGTGCCAGCAGTTTGACAGGGGGCGCGGGTGGCTACACCTTC.

The rearrangement uses TRBV3-1 (or the pseudogene TRBV3-2) and TRBJ2-5, with TRBD2 as a possible D gene (5 bases). Trimming removed 1 base from V and 4 bases from J, with 16 bases in between. The CDR3 runs to 16 residues. Germline V gene lookup returns CDR1 LGHDT and CDR2 YNNKEL (reference sequence). CDR3 DNA sequence: TGTGCCAGCAGCCAAGTCCCGGATCTAGCCGGAGAGACCCAGTACTTC. It is translated as CASSQVPDLAGETQYF.

V usage is TRBV19 and J usage is TRBJ1-2; no firm D call. CDR3 length: 11 residues. V lost 7 bases to trimming and J lost 7 bases, with 10 bases between them. The V gene's germline CDR1 is LNHDA and CDR2 SQIVND (reference sequence). CDR3 in amino acids: CASTGGFGYTF. For the CDR3, the DNA is TGTGCCAGTACCGGTGGTTTTGGCTACACCTTC.

The rearrangement uses TRBV28 and TRBJ1-3; TRBD1 is a possible D gene (5 bases). Trimming cost V 3 bases and J 2 bases, with 14 bases left between them. The V gene's germline CDR1 is MDHEN and CDR2 SYDVKM. The CDR3 spans 16 residues. CDR3 sequence reads: CASSFRAGSTGNTIYF. The CDR3 nucleotides read TGTGCCAGCAGTTTTAGGGCAGGGTCGACTGGAAACACCATATATTTT. The full variable domain, rest sourced from reference TRBV28 and TRBJ1-3, is DVKVTQSSRYLVKRTGEKVFLECVQDMDHENMFWYRQDPGLGLRLIYFSYDVKMKEKGDIPEGYSVSREKKERFSLILESASTNQTSMYLCASSFRAGSTGNTIYFGEGSWLTVV.

The genes are TRBV10-3 and TRBJ1-5; 11 bases align to TRBD1. The CDR3 covers 17 residues. Trimming removed 3 bases from V and 2 bases from J; junction bases left unmatched: 6. Germline loops: CDR1 ENHRY, CDR2 SYGVKD. The CDR3 protein is CAISDGTGGSGNQPQHF. CDR3 bases: TGTGCCATCAGTGACGGGACAGGGGGTTCTGGCAATCAGCCCCAGCATTTT.

The V call is TRBV3-1 (or the pseudogene TRBV3-2), the J call TRBJ1-1; no firm D call. Germline V gene lookup returns CDR1 LGHDT and CDR2 YNNKEL (reference sequence). With 4 bases removed from V and 4 bases from J, the gap between germline ends came to 16 bases. The CDR3 sequence is 15 residues long. CDR3 bases: TGTGCCAGCAGCCCAACCCCTAGGAGTAGCACTGAAGCTTTCTTT. The encoded protein is CASSPTPRSSTEAFF.

The chain carries TRBV20-1 and TRBJ1-2; D uncertain. Looked up from germline, CDR1 is DFQATT and CDR2 is SNEGSKA (reference sequence). The CDR3 runs to 11 residues. V lost 6 bases and J 7 bases, leaving 12 bases between the germline ends. The CDR3 reads CSAKRGFGYTF. The CDR3 bases are TGCAGTGCCAAACGGGGATTTGGCTACACCTTC.

This chain connects TRBV11-2 to TRBJ2-3; 9 bases are a match to TRBD2. Per germline, CDR1 SGHAT and CDR2 FQNNGV. This CDR3 is 17 amino acids long. The trim removed 5 bases at V and 4 bases at J, leaving 13 bases unmatched. The CDR3 nucleotides read TGTGCCAGCAGCCCGGTACGGGCTAGCGGGGTACCAGATACGCAGTATTTT. Amino acid sequence: CASSPVRASGVPDTQYF.

The chain couples TRBV6-5 to TRBJ2-7, with D tentatively TRBD2 (6 bases). Germline CDR1 MNHEY, CDR2 SVGAGI. The CDR3 covers 14 residues. V lost 6 bases, J lost 4 bases, and 16 bases lay in between. CDR3 sequence reads: CASSSTAGRYEQYF. The DNA of the CDR3 is TGTGCCAGCAGCTCGACAGCGGGCAGATACGAGCAGTACTTC.

The chain is built from TRBV5-1 and TRBJ2-7; D might be TRBD1 (5 bases). The V and J ends lost 2 bases and 3 bases respectively, with 9 bases between them. This CDR3 spans 13 amino acids. CDR1 is SGHRS and CDR2 is YFSETQ in the germline V gene. CDR3 amino acids: CASSLKGDYEQYF. CDR3 DNA: TGCGCCAGCAGCTTAAAAGGGGACTACGAGCAGTACTTC. Full variable domain (rest looked up from reference TRBV5-1 and TRBJ2-7): KAGVTQTPRYLIKTRGQQVTLSCSPISGHRSVSWYQQTPGQGLQFLFEYFSETQRNKGNFPGRFSGRQFSNSRSEMNVSTLELGDSALYLCASSLKGDYEQYFGPGTRLTVT.

There are a few counts of this clone. The V and J genes are TRBV27 and TRBJ1-1, with D possibly matching TRBD1 (5 bases). The CDR3 runs 12 residues. CDR1 and CDR2 (germline): MNHEY, SMNVEV (reference sequence). V was clipped by 3 bases and J by 6 bases, with 8 bases between them. The CDR3 DNA reads as TGTGCCAGCAGTTTCGGGGGTGCTGAAGCTTTCTTT. Protein sequence: CASSFGGAEAFF.

The V and J genes are TRBV11-2 and TRBJ2-1, with D possibly being TRBD2 (5 bases). Germline V gives CDR1 SGHAT, CDR2 FQNNGV. V was clipped by 1 base and J by 3 bases, with 13 bases between them. The CDR3 covers 16 residues. The chain's CDR3 is CASSLGRGPLYNEQFF. The CDR3 nucleotides are TGTGCCAGCAGCTTAGGGCGCGGGCCTCTCTACAATGAGCAGTTCTTC.

The chain joins TRBV30 to TRBJ1-2, with TRBD1 identical over 7 bases. Unmatched junction bases numbered 3, after V lost 2 bases and J lost 6 bases. Per germline, CDR1 GTSNPN and CDR2 SVGIG (reference sequence). This CDR3 is built from 12 residues. As DNA, the CDR3 is TGTGCCTGGAGTTCAGGGGGGAATGGCTACACCTTC. Its protein product is CAWSSGGNGYTF.

In this sample, this clone turned up once. The chain has TRBV5-6 and TRBJ2-7; TRBD2 matches 8 bases. V lost 3 bases to trimming and J lost 2 bases; unmatched junction nucleotides: 7. CDR1 and CDR2 from the germline V gene are SGHDT and YYEEEE. This CDR3 has 15 amino acids. DNA for the CDR3: TGTGCCAGCAGCTCCCGCCGCGGGGGGACCTACGAGCAGTACTTC. Translated, it gives CASSSRRGGTYEQYF.

The chain employs TRBV4-1 and TRBJ2-7; 9 bases line up with TRBD1. This CDR3 is 16 amino acids long. In germline, CDR1 is MGHRA, CDR2 YSYEKL. With V trimmed by 0 bases and J by 6 bases, 9 bases remained unmatched. CDR3 in amino acids: CASSQDGRTGVREQYF. CDR3 bases: TGCGCCAGCAGCCAAGACGGTAGGACAGGGGTGCGCGAGCAGTACTTC.

This chain links TRBV6-6 with TRBJ2-1; TRBD2 agrees at 9 bases. The CDR3 loop spans 12 amino acids. V shed 8 bases, J shed 5 bases, and the junction held 1 base outside the gene matches. Germline lookup yields CDR1 MNHNY and CDR2 SVGAGI (reference sequence). The CDR3 loop is CASLAGHNEQFF. In DNA, the CDR3 is TGTGCCAGCCTAGCGGGACACAATGAGCAGTTCTTC.